These 18 T cell receptor beta chains came from one sample sequenced in a study of blood T cell dynamics during melanoma immunotherapy. Sample time point: pre-treatment baseline. Data came from immunoSEQ multiplex PCR; TCRdb stores just in-frame clones and leaves some out. The sample has some 20,000 clones, about 90% seen once; the top ten hold over 1%. The sequences come from blood, collected from a patient treated with checkpoint blockade. These receptors were obtained from a human donor with melanoma.

This clone was observed a few times. The chain combines TRBV5-8 with TRBJ1-5; 9 bases align to TRBD1. V shed 1 base and J 6 bases; nucleotides not matched to a gene: 8. This CDR3 is built from 16 residues. CDR1 and CDR2 from the germline V gene are SGHTS and YDEGEE. The CDR3 region is CASSLTGGALGQPQHF. The CDR3 bases are TGTGCCAGCAGCTTGACAGGGGGCGCTTTGGGTCAGCCCCAGCATTTT.

The chain couples TRBV7-2 to TRBJ2-7; 8 nucleotides match TRBD1. CDR3 length: 17 amino acids. The J segment lost 2 bases and the V segment lost 5 bases, leaving 14 bases of the junction unmatched. The germline V gene encodes CDR1 SGHTA and CDR2 FQGNSA. CDR3 in amino acids: CASSHPVKGQVPYEQYF. DNA for the CDR3: TGTGCCAGCAGCCATCCTGTCAAGGGACAGGTACCCTACGAGCAGTACTTC.

The chain combines TRBV19 with TRBJ2-6, with 8 bases aligning to TRBD1. V trimming: 7 bases; J trimming: 2 bases; junction bases outside the gene matches: 4. The CDR3 is 15 amino acids. Looked up from germline, CDR1 is LNHDA and CDR2 is SQIVND (reference sequence). This CDR3 reads CASKVDRAGANVLTF. The CDR3 DNA sequence: TGTGCCAGTAAAGTGGACAGGGCTGGGGCCAACGTCCTGACTTTC.

The CDR3 here is CASTARREGEQFF. CDR3 DNA: TGTGCCAGCACCGCCCGAAGAGAGGGTGAGCAGTTCTTC. The gene calls are TRBV6-5 and TRBJ2-1, with D possibly matching TRBD2 (5 bases). The CDR3 spans 13 residues. Deletions cut 7 bases from V and 9 bases from J, with 16 bases between. Germline values: CDR1 MNHEY, CDR2 SVGAGI.

This chain connects TRBV13 to TRBJ2-7; 7 bases match TRBD1. The ends lost 5 bases at V and 0 bases at J; junction bases unmatched: 4. This CDR3 is 14 amino acids long. CDR1 is PRHDT, CDR2 FYEKMQ, per germline (reference sequence). CDR3 sequence: CASSKTGISYEQYF. The CDR3 coding sequence is TGTGCCAGCAGCAAGACAGGGATCTCCTACGAGCAGTACTTC.

The V call is TRBV5-1, the J call TRBJ1-1; D is uncertain. There are 15 residues in the CDR3. CDR1 is SGHRS and CDR2 is YFSETQ in the germline V gene. Trimming removed 4 bases from V and 0 bases from J, with 13 bases in between. The CDR3 spells CASSPRPNLNTEAFF. Written as DNA, the CDR3 is TGCGCCAGCAGCCCGCGTCCTAATCTGAACACTGAAGCTTTCTTT.

J is TRBJ2-5 and V is TRBV7-2; TRBD1 agrees at 11 bases. The CDR3 totals 16 residues. After removal of 2 bases from V and 3 bases from J, the junction contained 5 bases not matched to a gene. Germline V gene lookup returns CDR1 SGHTA and CDR2 FQGNSA. CDR3 coding DNA: TGTGCCAGCAGCTTATTTCTGGGACAGGGGGAAGAGACCCAGTACTTC. Amino acid sequence: CASSLFLGQGEETQYF.

CDR3 protein: CASSYSRTGTGSPLHF. CDR3 bases: TGTGCCAGCAGTTACTCGCGTACGGGGACTGGCTCACCCCTCCACTTT. The rearrangement uses TRBV6-5 and TRBJ1-6; D might be TRBD1 (5 bases). Trimming left V 0 bases short and J 10 bases short, with 16 bases between. Germline loops: CDR1 MNHEY, CDR2 SVGAGI. This CDR3 has 16 residues.

This chain links TRBV11-2 with TRBJ2-5; 9 nucleotides line up with TRBD2. The CDR3 runs to 17 residues. V lost 0 bases and J lost 1; bases outside the gene matches: 6. In germline, CDR1 is SGHAT, CDR2 FQNNGV. CDR3 residues: CASSLDRGTSLQETQYF. The CDR3 DNA is TGTGCCAGCAGCTTAGATAGGGGGACTAGCCTCCAAGAGACCCAGTACTTC.

This clone was seen a single time. The genes are TRBV7-3 and TRBJ2-2; the match to TRBD2 covers 10 bases. Germline V lookup: CDR1 SGHTA, CDR2 FQGTGA. The CDR3 runs to 15 residues. The V segment lost 5 bases and the J segment 3 bases; nucleotides outside the gene matches: 3. CDR3 sequence (DNA): TGTGCCAGCAGCCGGACTAGCGGCCACACCGGGGAGCTGTTTTTT. Translated, it gives CASSRTSGHTGELFF. Full variable domain (missing parts from reference TRBV7-3 and TRBJ2-2): GAGVSQTPSNKVTEKGKYVELRCDPISGHTALYWYRQSLGQGPEFLIYFQGTGAADDSGLPNDRFFAVRPEGSVSTLKIQRTERGDSAVYLCASSRTSGHTGELFFGEGSRLTVL.

J is TRBJ1-3 and V is TRBV30; no clear D gene. This CDR3 has 15 amino acids. Looked up from germline, CDR1 is GTSNPN and CDR2 is SVGIG (reference sequence). V lost 0 bases and J 4 bases, leaving 13 bases between the germline ends. The CDR3: CAWSVPNSHGNTIYF. DNA for the CDR3: TGTGCCTGGAGTGTACCCAACTCTCACGGAAACACCATATATTTT.

V is TRBV5-4 and J is TRBJ1-3; 7 bases are a match to TRBD1. With 4 bases clipped from V and 0 bases from J, the junction kept 4 bases outside the gene matches. Germline loops: CDR1 SGHNT, CDR2 YYREEE (reference sequence). This CDR3 is built from 15 residues. The chain's CDR3 is CASSQGQSSGNTIYF. CDR3 nucleotide sequence: TGTGCCAGCAGCCAGGGACAGTCCTCTGGAAACACCATATATTTT.

This clone was counted only a few times. The V gene is TRBV10-2, the J gene TRBJ2-3; TRBD1 matches 7 bases. V gave up 6 bases and J gave up 3 bases; unmatched junction bases: 3. The germline CDR1 and CDR2 sequences are WSHSY and SAAADI. The CDR3 runs to 13 residues. CDR3 coding DNA: TGCGCCAGCAGCGACAGGGAGACAGATACGCAGTATTTT. This gives the protein CASSDRETDTQYF.

The chain carries TRBV27 and TRBJ1-1, with 9 nucleotides matching TRBD1. V dropped 2 bases and J dropped 1; count of bases not matched to a gene: 2. Germline V gene sequence: CDR1 MNHEY, CDR2 SMNVEV (reference sequence). The CDR3 runs to 15 residues. DNA for the CDR3: TGTGCCAGCAGTTTAGGGGACAGGGCGAACACTGAAGCTTTCTTT. Translation: CASSLGDRANTEAFF.

The rearrangement links TRBV28 to TRBJ2-7; no definite D call. The CDR3 sequence is 13 residues long. Germline V gene lookup returns CDR1 MDHEN and CDR2 SYDVKM. V was cut by 3 bases and J by 0 bases, with 6 bases left in between. CDR3 nucleotide sequence: TGTGCCAGCAGTTTTCCCGTCTCCTACGAGCAGTACTTC. The encoded protein is CASSFPVSYEQYF.

This clone was counted a single time. The CDR3 DNA reads TGCGCCAGCTATACCTTCGGGCGCGGGTCCTACGAGCAGTACTTC. Its translation is CASYTFGRGSYEQYF. The chain is built from TRBV10-2 and TRBJ2-7, with D perhaps TRBD2 (5 bases). The V end was cut by 8 bases, the J end by 1 base, with 18 bases between. Germline V gene lookup returns CDR1 WSHSY and CDR2 SAAADI. The CDR3 covers 15 residues.

This chain connects TRBV5-1 to TRBJ1-2; TRBD1 matches 8 bases. The CDR3 has 14 amino acids. Germline-derived CDR1 and CDR2 are SGHRS and YFSETQ. The ends lost 0 bases at V and 7 bases at J; junction bases unmatched: 5. CDR3 in amino acids: CASSLAQTGAGYTF. For the CDR3, the DNA is TGCGCCAGCAGCTTGGCCCAGACAGGGGCTGGCTACACCTTC.

The chain employs TRBV27 and TRBJ1-3, with 9 bases fitting TRBD1. Germline CDR1 is MNHEY and CDR2 is SMNVEV (reference sequence). This CDR3 has 21 residues. Unmatched junction bases numbered 19, after V lost 0 bases and J lost 4 bases. The CDR3 sequence is CASSLSKSSLSGTGYGNTIYF. For the CDR3, the DNA is TGTGCCAGCAGTTTATCGAAATCTTCACTTTCCGGGACAGGGTACGGAAACACCATATATTTT.